This T cell receptor beta chain was recovered during a study of T cells in Graves' hyperthyroidism and ophthalmopathy. From RNA transcripts, TCR beta CDR3 regions were amplified. The HTBI set primed first-round TCR CDR3 RT-PCR. Using its own MiXCR run on the multiplex PCR reads, TCRdb lists one record per CDR3 protein. The sample yields 500,000 to 600,000 distinct CDR3 sequences, 40% to 55% seen once. This clonotype was observed at least ten times. Its specificity is unknown. Notes on the study in general: Prediction of ophthalmopathy progression came a median about 6 months pre-onset. Most thyroid-expanded clonotypes above 0.001 were also found in blood.

With 3 bases removed from V and 1 base from J, the gap between germline ends came to 15 bases. The CDR3 has 16 residues. Per the germline V gene, CDR1 is SGHAT and CDR2 is FQNNGV. Pregnant or lactating patients were excluded, as were those with uncontrolled infection or other autoimmune disease. Each diagnosis drew on symptoms, thyroxine, TRAb, thyroid ultrasound and orbital computed tomography findings. The chain carries TRBV11-2 and TRBJ2-5; D might be TRBD2 (5 bases). The specimen was peripheral blood or thyroid tissue (not recorded which). This receptor was identified in an adult woman with Graves' disease, either hyperthyroidism or ophthalmopathy (not recorded which). This CDR3 reads CASSFPLAPAQETQYF. For the CDR3, the DNA is TGTGCCAGCAGCTTTCCCCTAGCACCGGCCCAAGAGACCCAGTACTTC.